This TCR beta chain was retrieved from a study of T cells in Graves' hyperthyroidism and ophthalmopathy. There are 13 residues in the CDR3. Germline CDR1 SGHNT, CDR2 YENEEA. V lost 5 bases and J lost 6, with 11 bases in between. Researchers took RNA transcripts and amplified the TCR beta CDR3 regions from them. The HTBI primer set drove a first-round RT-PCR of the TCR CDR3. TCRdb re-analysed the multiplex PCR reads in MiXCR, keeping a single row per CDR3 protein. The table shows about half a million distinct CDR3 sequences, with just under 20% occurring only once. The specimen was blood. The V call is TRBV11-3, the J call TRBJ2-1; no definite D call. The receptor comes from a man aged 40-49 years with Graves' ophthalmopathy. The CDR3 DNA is TGTGCCAGCAGCGAGAATGTGGCCAATGAGCAGTTCTTC. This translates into CASSENVANEQFF.